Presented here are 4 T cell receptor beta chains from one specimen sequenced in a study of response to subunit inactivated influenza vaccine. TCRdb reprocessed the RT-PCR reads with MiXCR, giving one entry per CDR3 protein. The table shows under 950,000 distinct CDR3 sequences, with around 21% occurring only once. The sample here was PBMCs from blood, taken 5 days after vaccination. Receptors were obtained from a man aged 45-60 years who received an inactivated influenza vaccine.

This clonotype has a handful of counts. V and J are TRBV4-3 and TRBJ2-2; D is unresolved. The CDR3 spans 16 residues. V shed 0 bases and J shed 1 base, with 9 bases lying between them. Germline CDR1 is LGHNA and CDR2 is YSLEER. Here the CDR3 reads CASSQEVVKNTGELFF. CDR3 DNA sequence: TGCGCCAGCAGCCAAGAGGTGGTAAAGAACACCGGGGAGCTGTTTTTT.

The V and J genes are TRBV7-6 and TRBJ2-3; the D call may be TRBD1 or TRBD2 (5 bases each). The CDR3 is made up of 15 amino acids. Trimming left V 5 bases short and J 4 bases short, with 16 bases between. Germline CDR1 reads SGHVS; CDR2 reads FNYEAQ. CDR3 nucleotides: TGTGCCAGCAGCCAGGGACCTGATAAATCAGATACGCAGTATTTT. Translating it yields CASSQGPDKSDTQYF.

CDR3 sequence reads: CSARKQRPPYEQYF. CDR3 DNA sequence: TGCAGTGCTAGGAAGCAGCGCCCCCCCTACGAGCAGTACTTC. V is TRBV20-1 and J is TRBJ2-7; D is uncertain. Trimming cost V 3 bases and J 2 bases, with 14 bases left between them. The CDR3 runs 14 residues. Germline loops: CDR1 DFQATT, CDR2 SNEGSKA (reference sequence).

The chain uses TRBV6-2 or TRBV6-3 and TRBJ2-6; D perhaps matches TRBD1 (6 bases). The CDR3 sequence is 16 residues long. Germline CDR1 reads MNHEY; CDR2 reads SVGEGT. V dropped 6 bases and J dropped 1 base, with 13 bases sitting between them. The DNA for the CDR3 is TGTGCCAGCAGCGACTGTGACAGGTCTGGGGCCAACGTCCTGACTTTC. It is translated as CASSDCDRSGANVLTF.